This is a list of T cell receptor beta chains from one sample in a study of tumour-infiltrating T cells in Burkitt lymphoma. Profiled with immunoSEQ multiplex PCR; TCRdb holds only in-frame clones, not every one. Of about 50,000 clones in the sample, around 31% were seen once. The sample comprised tumor tissue. These receptor sequences come from a human donor with Burkitt lymphoma. Both conserved end residues are part of each CDR3. D genes are given only for firm matches. Size is stated for part of the rows, as once, few or many counts, or as a class when the clone is expanded.

CDR3aa | CDR3nt | abundance | j_gene | v_gene | d_gene
CASSSGQGTNSPLHF | TGCGCCAGCAGCTCGGGACAGGGGACGAATTCACCCCTCCACTTT | few | TRBJ1-6 | TRBV5-1 | TRBD1
CASSLTWSNTEAFF | TGCGCCAGCAGCTTGACTTGGTCTAACACTGAAGCTTTCTTT | once | TRBJ1-1 | TRBV5-1 | NA
CASSLAQGVTGELFF | TGTGCCAGCAGCTTAGCTCAGGGGGTCACCGGGGAGCTGTTTTTT | NA | TRBJ2-2 | TRBV7-2 | TRBD1
CASSAHHREGTEAFF | TGCGCCAGCAGCGCCCATCACAGGGAAGGGACTGAAGCTTTCTTT | NA | TRBJ1-1 | TRBV4-1 | NA
CASSTGLATNNEQFF | TGCGCCAGCAGCACGGGACTAGCGACTAACAATGAGCAGTTCTTC | NA | TRBJ2-1 | TRBV5-1 | TRBD2
CASSLIVGTPYTGELFF | TGTGCCAGCAGCTTAATCGTCGGGACACCCTACACCGGGGAGCTGTTTTTT | NA | TRBJ2-2 | TRBV7-6 | NA
CAWSLAGGGNYGYTF | TGTGCCTGGAGTCTCGCGGGGGGAGGAAATTATGGCTACACCTTC | few | TRBJ1-2 | TRBV30 | NA
CASRMRNEQYF | TGTGCCAGTAGGATGCGGAACGAGCAGTACTTC | NA | TRBJ2-7 | TRBV19 | NA
CASSRGGAEETQYF | TGTGCCAGCTCACGCGGGGGGGCCGAGGAGACCCAGTACTTC | few | TRBJ2-5 | TRBV18 | TRBD2
CASSREMSSYEQYF | TGTGCCAGCAGCCGGGAGATGAGCTCCTACGAGCAGTACTTC | NA | TRBJ2-7 | TRBV7-8 | NA
CASSQDSQGTNYGYTF | TGTGCCAGCAGCCAAGATTCCCAGGGTACTAACTATGGCTACACCTTC | few | TRBJ1-2 | TRBV4-2 | NA
CASSRLNSLTDTEAFF | TGTGCCAGCAGCCGTTTGAACAGCTTAACGGACACTGAAGCTTTCTTT | few | TRBJ1-1 | TRBV7-9 | NA
CASSHSPKGSGGSYNEQFF | TGTGCCAGCAGCCATAGCCCGAAGGGCTCGGGGGGCTCCTACAATGAGCAGTTCTTC | NA | TRBJ2-1 | TRBV14 | TRBD2
CASSLGQVEGTIYF | TGCGCCAGCAGCTTAGGACAGGTGGAGGGCACCATATATTTT | few | TRBJ1-3 | TRBV5-1 | TRBD1
CASSLSTLTYYGYTF | TGTGCCAGCAGTCTTAGCACTTTAACGTACTATGGCTACACCTTC | few | TRBJ1-2 | TRBV7-2 | NA
CASSLVSGWGSYNSPLHF | TGTGCCAGCAGCTTAGTGTCAGGGTGGGGTTCCTATAATTCACCCCTCCACTTT | NA | TRBJ1-6 | TRBV7-2 | NA
CASSPALTGEVQYF | TGTGCCAGCTCACCCGCATTGACGGGGGAGGTTCAGTATTTT | NA | TRBJ2-3 | TRBV18 | NA
CASSASSSGLPLHF | TGTGCCAGCAGCGCAAGTTCTTCAGGCTTACCCCTCCACTTT | NA | TRBJ1-6 | TRBV6-6 | NA
CASSPGSNYGYTF | TGTGCCAGCTCACCGGGAAGTAACTATGGCTACACCTTC | NA | TRBJ1-2 | TRBV18 | NA
CASTATTDSPLHF | TGTGCCAGCACCGCAACGACGGATTCACCCCTCCACTTT | NA | TRBJ1-6 | TRBV6-1 | NA
CASSHSGSETQYF | TGTGCCAGCAGTCATAGCGGATCGGAGACCCAGTACTTC | NA | TRBJ2-5 | TRBV7-9 | NA
CASSPGQANYGYTF | TGCGCCAGCAGCCCCGGGCAAGCTAACTATGGCTACACCTTC | few | TRBJ1-2 | TRBV4-1 | NA
CASSGLGQGYNSPLHF | TGTGCCAGCAGCGGCTTGGGACAGGGGTATAATTCACCCCTCCACTTT | once | TRBJ1-6 | TRBV9 | TRBD1
CASSLDHSSYNEQFF | TGTGCCAGCAGCCTTGACCACAGCTCCTACAATGAGCAGTTCTTC | NA | TRBJ2-1 | TRBV14 | NA
CASSQDLVTTDTQYF | TGCGCCAGCAGCCAAGATTTGGTGACGACAGATACGCAGTATTTT | NA | TRBJ2-3 | TRBV4-3 | NA
CASRSQGGPGDGYTF | TGTGCCAGCCGCTCACAGGGGGGTCCGGGCGACGGCTACACCTTC | NA | TRBJ1-2 | TRBV7-8 | TRBD1
CASSGRGGQETQYF | TGTGCCAGCAGCGGGCGGGGCGGTCAAGAGACCCAGTACTTC | NA | TRBJ2-5 | TRBV5-4 | NA
CASNLLPGTNEKLFF | TGTGCCAGCAATCTATTACCGGGGACTAATGAAAAACTGTTTTTT | few | TRBJ1-4 | TRBV6-1 | NA
CASSLGQFNSPLHF | TGCGCCAGCAGCTTAGGGCAGTTCAATTCACCCCTCCACTTT | NA | TRBJ1-6 | TRBV5-1 | NA
CASSYSATGELFF | TGTGCCAGCAGTTACTCCGCGACAGGGGAGCTGTTTTTT | few | TRBJ2-2 | TRBV6-5 | NA
CASSRPVAGSQETQYF | TGTGCCAGCAGCCGCCCCGTGGCAGGGAGCCAAGAGACCCAGTACTTC | NA | TRBJ2-5 | TRBV7-9 | NA
CASSVGHLGGELFF | TGTGCCAGCAGCGTAGGTCACCTAGGGGGGGAGCTGTTTTTT | NA | TRBJ2-2 | TRBV9 | NA
CASISLGTGSGYTF | TGTGCCAGCATCTCATTGGGGACAGGGAGTGGCTACACCTTC | few | TRBJ1-2 | TRBV5-4 | TRBD1
CASSQDPNYGYTF | TGTGCCAGCAGCCAAGACCCGAACTATGGCTACACCTTC | few | TRBJ1-2 | TRBV5-4 | NA
CASRRAGSTGDTQYF | TGCGCCAGCAGGCGGGCGGGCAGCACGGGAGATACGCAGTATTTT | few | TRBJ2-3 | TRBV5-1 | NA
CASRGRGSEKLFF | TGTGCCAGCAGAGGGAGGGGTAGTGAAAAACTGTTTTTT | NA | TRBJ1-4 | TRBV7-6 | NA
CASSLRRGRNTEAFF | TGTGCCAGCAGCTTAAGGAGGGGGCGGAACACTGAAGCTTTCTTT | few | TRBJ1-1 | TRBV7-2 | TRBD1
CASSQGEGTF | TGCGCCAGCAGCCAAGGAGAGGGCACCTTC | few | TRBJ1-2 | TRBV4-1 | NA
CASSRQGNTGELFF | TGTGCCAGCTCACGACAGGGGAACACCGGGGAGCTGTTTTTT | NA | TRBJ2-2 | TRBV18 | TRBD1
CASSLDLDSTGGETQYF | TGTGCCAGCAGCTTGGACTTGGACTCAACGGGGGGAGAGACCCAGTACTTC | few | TRBJ2-5 | TRBV5-4 | TRBD2
CASSFSPGNTIYF | TGTGCCAGCAGCTTTTCCCCTGGAAACACCATATATTTT | NA | TRBJ1-3 | TRBV7-2 | NA
CASSLGQGSTNEKLFF | TGTGCCAGCAGCCTGGGACAGGGCTCAACTAATGAAAAACTGTTTTTT | NA | TRBJ1-4 | TRBV9 | TRBD1